There are a few counts of the clone carrying this T cell receptor (beta chain). In the original analysis: Reference gene primers were amplified, and this amplification served to estimate nucleated cell counts. Method: immunoSEQ multiplex PCR; TCRdb's copy keeps in-frame clones and lacks some. The V and J calls and clone size were taken over from that table, and D and trimming were inferred from the DNA. The sample carries about 180,000 clones, about four fifths recorded once. This entry is derived from a study of blood T cell repertoires in COVID-19. From germline, CDR1 is SGHAT and CDR2 FQNNGV. CDR3 length: 14 amino acids. Trimming took 5 bases from V and 0 from J, leaving 10 bases between them.

The chain uses TRBV11-2 and TRBJ1-1; tentatively, D is TRBD1 (5 bases). The sequencing input was peripheral blood. This TCR derives from a woman in her 70s with acute or convalescent COVID-19. CDR3 sequence reads: CASSPDRLNTEAFF. DNA for the CDR3: TGTGCCAGCAGCCCAGACAGACTGAACACTGAAGCTTTCTTT.